This T cell receptor (beta chain) was found in a study of beta chain features in type 1 diabetes. Study information: Summed over all samples, the examined sorted cells came to 100 million to 130 million.

All of the isolated RNA was reverse transcribed, so expressed TCRB transcripts were sequenced. The table came from immunoSEQ multiplex PCR; TCRdb's copy has only in-frame clones and leaves some out. The sample lists under 850,000 clones, under 15% occurring once. The study's findings and limits: PCR could preferentially amplify shorter templates, alike in patients and controls. A potential influence of HLA type upon TCRB rearrangement remained unresolved herein. TCRB CDR3s were moderately but significantly shorter in Type 1 diabetes patients in all four CD4+ subsets.

Concerning this clone: Antigen specificity is unknown.

V gave up 3 bases and J gave up 1 base; unmatched junction bases: 8. The CDR3 totals 17 residues. The germline V gene encodes CDR1 LNHDA and CDR2 SQIVND (reference sequence). V and J are TRBV19 and TRBJ1-1, with TRBD1 matching over 10 bases. The receptor was derived from a man aged 18 to 30 with type 1 diabetes. Sequenced sample: naive CD4+ T cells from blood. CDR3 bases: TGTGCCAGTAGTATGGGGACAGGGGTAGGAAGGAACACTGAAGCTTTCTTT. Its protein is CASSMGTGVGRNTEAFF.